This section outlines one T cell receptor (beta chain) sequence together with its context. These data come from a study of blood T cells in healthy people across ages. This CDR3 is 12 amino acids long. Germline CDR1 reads DFQATT; CDR2 reads SNEGSKA (reference sequence). A minimum of 7 million PBMCs was isolated per sample. Next came a second PCR, run for about 6 to 11 cycles, which used a sample-barcoded 5' primer along with a J-beta primer mix. Each cDNA molecule carried a tag from a template-switch adaptor that contained 12 random nucleotides. Every sample gave at least 2.5 million paired-end reads containing CDR3. TCRdb passed the 5' RACE reads through MiXCR, listing each CDR3 protein once. The sample shows about a million distinct CDR3 sequences, roughly 50% of them seen only once.

This TCR was sampled from a woman aged 60 to 75 in good health. Sequencing input: blood. The V call is TRBV20-1, the J call TRBJ2-4; D unclear. The last part of the DNA fits TRBJ2-5 better; the J call may be wrong. CDR3 sequence: CSAVDQGETQYF. The CDR3 DNA reads as TGCAGTGCCGTAGACCAAGGGGAGACCCAGTACTTC.